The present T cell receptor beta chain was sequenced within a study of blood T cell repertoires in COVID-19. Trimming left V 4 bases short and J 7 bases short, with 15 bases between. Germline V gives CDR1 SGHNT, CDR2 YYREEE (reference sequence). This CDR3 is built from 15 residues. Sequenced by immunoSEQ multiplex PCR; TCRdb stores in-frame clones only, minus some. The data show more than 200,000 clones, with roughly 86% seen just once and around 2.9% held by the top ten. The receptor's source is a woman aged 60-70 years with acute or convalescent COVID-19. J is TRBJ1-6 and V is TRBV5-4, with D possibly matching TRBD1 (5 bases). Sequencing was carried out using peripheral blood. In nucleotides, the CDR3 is TGTGCCAGCAGCGGAGGGGCCCACCACAATTCACCCCTCCACTTT. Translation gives CASSGGAHHNSPLHF. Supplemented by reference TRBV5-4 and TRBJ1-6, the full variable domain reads ETGVTQSPTHLIKTRGQQVTLRCSSQSGHNTVSWYQQALGQGPQFIFQYYREEENGRGNFPPRFSGLQFPNYSSELNVNALELDDSALYLCASSGGAHHNSPLHFGNGTRLTVT.